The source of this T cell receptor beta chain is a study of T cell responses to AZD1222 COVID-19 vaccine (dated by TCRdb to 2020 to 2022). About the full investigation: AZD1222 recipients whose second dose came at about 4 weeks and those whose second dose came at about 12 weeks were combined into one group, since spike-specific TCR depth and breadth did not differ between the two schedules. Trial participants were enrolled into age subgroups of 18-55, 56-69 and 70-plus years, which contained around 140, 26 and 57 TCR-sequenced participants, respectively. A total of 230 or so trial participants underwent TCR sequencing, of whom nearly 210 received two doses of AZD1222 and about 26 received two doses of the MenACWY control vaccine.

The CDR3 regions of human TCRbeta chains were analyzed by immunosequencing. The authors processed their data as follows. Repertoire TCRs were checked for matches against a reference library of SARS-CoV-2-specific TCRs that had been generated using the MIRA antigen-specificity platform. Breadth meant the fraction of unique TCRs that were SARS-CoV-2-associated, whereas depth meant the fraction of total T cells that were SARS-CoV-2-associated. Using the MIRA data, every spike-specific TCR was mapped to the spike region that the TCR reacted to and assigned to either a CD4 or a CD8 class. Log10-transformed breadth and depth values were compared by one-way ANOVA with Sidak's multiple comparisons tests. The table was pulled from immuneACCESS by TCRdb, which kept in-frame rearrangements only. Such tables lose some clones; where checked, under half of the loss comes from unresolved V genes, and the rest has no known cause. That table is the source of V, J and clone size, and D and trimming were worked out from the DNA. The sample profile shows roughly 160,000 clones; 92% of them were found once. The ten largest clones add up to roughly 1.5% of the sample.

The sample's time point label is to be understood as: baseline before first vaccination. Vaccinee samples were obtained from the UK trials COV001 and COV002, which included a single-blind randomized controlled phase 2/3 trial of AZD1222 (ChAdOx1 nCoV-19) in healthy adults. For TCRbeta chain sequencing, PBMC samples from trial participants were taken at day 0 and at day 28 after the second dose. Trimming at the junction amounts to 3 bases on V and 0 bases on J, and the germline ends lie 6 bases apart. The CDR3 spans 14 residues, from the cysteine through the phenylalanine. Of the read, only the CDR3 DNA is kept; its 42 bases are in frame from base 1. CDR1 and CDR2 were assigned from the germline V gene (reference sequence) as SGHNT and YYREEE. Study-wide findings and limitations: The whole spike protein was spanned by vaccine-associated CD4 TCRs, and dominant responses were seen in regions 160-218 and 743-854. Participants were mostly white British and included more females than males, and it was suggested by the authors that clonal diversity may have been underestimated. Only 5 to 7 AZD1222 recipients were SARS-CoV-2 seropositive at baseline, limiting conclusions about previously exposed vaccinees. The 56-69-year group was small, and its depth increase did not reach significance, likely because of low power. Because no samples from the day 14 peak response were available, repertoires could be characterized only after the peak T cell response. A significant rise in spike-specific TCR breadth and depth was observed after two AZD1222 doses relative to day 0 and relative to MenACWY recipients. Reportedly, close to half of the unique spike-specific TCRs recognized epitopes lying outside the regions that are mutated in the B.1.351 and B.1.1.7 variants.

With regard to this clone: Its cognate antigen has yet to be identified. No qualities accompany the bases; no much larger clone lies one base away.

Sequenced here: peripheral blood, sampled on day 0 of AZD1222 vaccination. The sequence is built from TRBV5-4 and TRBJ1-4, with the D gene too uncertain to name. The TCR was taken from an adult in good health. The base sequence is TGTGCCAGCAGCTCTCACGCAACTAATGAAAAACTGTTTTTT. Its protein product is CASSSHATNEKLFF.